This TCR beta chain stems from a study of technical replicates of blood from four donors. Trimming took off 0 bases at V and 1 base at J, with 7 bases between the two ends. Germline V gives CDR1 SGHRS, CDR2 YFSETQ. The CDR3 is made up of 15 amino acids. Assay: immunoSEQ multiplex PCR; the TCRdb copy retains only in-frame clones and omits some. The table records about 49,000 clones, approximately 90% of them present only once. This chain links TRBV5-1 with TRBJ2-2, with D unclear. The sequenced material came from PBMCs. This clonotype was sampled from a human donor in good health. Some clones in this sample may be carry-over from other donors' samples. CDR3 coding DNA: TGCGCCAGCAGCTTGGATGTTCGGAACACCGGGGAGCTGTTTTTT. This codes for CASSLDVRNTGELFF.